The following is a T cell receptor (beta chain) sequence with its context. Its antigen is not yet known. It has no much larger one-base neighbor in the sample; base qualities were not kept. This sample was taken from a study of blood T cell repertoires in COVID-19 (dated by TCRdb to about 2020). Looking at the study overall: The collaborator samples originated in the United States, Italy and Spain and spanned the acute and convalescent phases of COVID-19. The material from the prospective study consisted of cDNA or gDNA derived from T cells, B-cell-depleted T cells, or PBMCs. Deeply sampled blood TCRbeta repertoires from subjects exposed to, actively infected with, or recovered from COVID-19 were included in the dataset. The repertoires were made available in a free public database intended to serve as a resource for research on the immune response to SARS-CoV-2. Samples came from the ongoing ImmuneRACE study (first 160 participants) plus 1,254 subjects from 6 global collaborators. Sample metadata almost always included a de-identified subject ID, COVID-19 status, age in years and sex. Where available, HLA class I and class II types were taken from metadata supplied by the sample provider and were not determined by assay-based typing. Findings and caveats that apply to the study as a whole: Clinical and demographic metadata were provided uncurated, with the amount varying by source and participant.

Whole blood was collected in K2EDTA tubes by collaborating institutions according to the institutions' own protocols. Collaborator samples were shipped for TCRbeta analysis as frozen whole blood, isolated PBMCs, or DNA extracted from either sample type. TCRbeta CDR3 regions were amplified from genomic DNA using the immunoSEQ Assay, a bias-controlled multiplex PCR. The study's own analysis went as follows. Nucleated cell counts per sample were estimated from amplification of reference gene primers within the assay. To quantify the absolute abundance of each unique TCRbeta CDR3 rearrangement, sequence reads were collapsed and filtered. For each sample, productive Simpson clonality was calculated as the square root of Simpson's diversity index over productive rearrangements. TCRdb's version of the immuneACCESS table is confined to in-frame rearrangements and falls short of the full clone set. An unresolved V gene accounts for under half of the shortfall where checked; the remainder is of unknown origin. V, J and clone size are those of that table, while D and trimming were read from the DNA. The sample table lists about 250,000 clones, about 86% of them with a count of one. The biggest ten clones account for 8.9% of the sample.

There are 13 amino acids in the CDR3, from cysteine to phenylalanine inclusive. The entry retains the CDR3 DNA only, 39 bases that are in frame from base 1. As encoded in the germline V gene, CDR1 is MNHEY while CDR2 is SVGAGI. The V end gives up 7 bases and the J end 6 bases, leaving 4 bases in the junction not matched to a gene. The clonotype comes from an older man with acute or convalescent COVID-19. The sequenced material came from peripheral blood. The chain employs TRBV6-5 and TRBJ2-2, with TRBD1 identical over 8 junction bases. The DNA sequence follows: TGTGCCAGCAACTACAGGGGGGCCGGGGAGCTGTTTTTT. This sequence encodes CASNYRGAGELFF.